Listed below are T cell receptor beta chains from one sample, sequenced in a study of T cell responses to AZD1222 COVID-19 vaccine. The protocol was immunoSEQ multiplex PCR, while the TCRdb copy is restricted to in-frame clones and leaves out a portion. The sample has about 85,000 clones, nearly 90% seen once. The input for sequencing was peripheral blood, taken on day 0 of AZD1222 vaccination. The source is an adult in good health. Both conserved end residues are part of each CDR3. D genes are given only for firm matches. Size values are once, few and many counts, or a class for expanded clones, and some rows have none.

D: TRBD1
size: -
V: TRBV30
J: TRBJ1-2
CDR3: CAWSLRTGYGYTF
DNA: TGTGCCTGGAGTCTTCGGACAGGGTACGGCTACACCTTC

D: -
size: -
V: TRBV7-2
J: TRBJ2-3
CDR3: CASSLLQGGGTDTQYF
DNA: TGTGCCAGCAGCTTACTTCAGGGGGGGGGCACAGATACGCAGTATTTT

D: TRBD1
size: once
V: TRBV23-1
J: TRBJ1-5
CDR3: CASSQLGTGANSNQPQHF
DNA: TGCGCCAGCAGTCAGCTAGGGACAGGGGCTAATAGCAATCAGCCCCAGCATTTT

D: -
size: -
V: TRBV28
J: TRBJ1-2
CDR3: CATGDGYGYTF
DNA: TGTGCCACTGGGGACGGATATGGCTACACCTTC

D: -
size: -
V: TRBV6-1
J: TRBJ1-2
CDR3: CASSEPGQWYGYTF
DNA: TGTGCCAGCAGTGAACCGGGGCAGTGGTATGGCTACACCTTC

D: -
size: -
V: TRBV9
J: TRBJ2-7
CDR3: CASSVDGGLYEQYF
DNA: TGTGCCAGCAGCGTAGACGGGGGCCTCTACGAGCAGTACTTC

D: -
size: few
V: TRBV29-1
J: TRBJ2-7
CDR3: CSVEDPGSEQYF
DNA: TGCAGCGTTGAAGATCCGGGATCCGAGCAGTACTTC

D: -
size: -
V: TRBV5-8
J: TRBJ2-1
CDR3: CAKDRARAGGSLNEQFF
DNA: TGTGCCAAAGACAGGGCTCGGGCGGGAGGTTCCCTCAATGAGCAGTTCTTC

D: -
size: -
V: TRBV30
J: TRBJ1-2
CDR3: CAWSARGSNYTF
DNA: TGTGCCTGGAGCGCACGGGGCAGCAACTACACCTTC

D: -
size: -
V: TRBV7-8
J: TRBJ2-7
CDR3: CASSLGTVRGHEQYF
DNA: TGTGCCAGCAGCTTGGGGACAGTGCGGGGCCACGAGCAGTACTTC

D: TRBD2
size: few
V: TRBV11-2
J: TRBJ2-1
CDR3: CASSPGTSGSRNEQFF
DNA: TGTGCCAGCAGCCCCGGGACTAGCGGGAGTAGAAATGAGCAGTTCTTC

D: TRBD2
size: once
V: TRBV27
J: TRBJ2-7
CDR3: CASSLNRLAGYEQYF
DNA: TGTGCCAGCAGTTTAAACCGCCTAGCGGGCTACGAGCAGTACTTC

D: -
size: -
V: TRBV10-3
J: TRBJ1-2
CDR3: CAIRDTGGNYGYTF
DNA: TGTGCCATCAGAGACACGGGCGGTAACTATGGCTACACCTTC

D: TRBD2
size: -
V: TRBV28
J: TRBJ2-7
CDR3: CASSLRGEVNYEQYF
DNA: TGTGCCAGCAGTTTACGGGGGGAAGTTAACTACGAGCAGTACTTC

D: -
size: -
V: TRBV11-3
J: TRBJ2-7
CDR3: CASSLKTRHSYRSYEQYF
DNA: TGTGCCAGCAGCTTAAAGACAAGACACAGCTATAGGTCCTACGAGCAGTACTTC

D: -
size: -
V: TRBV27
J: TRBJ2-1
CDR3: CASSLDGGSSYNEQFF
DNA: TGTGCCAGCAGTTTAGACGGAGGGAGCTCCTACAATGAGCAGTTCTTC

D: -
size: few
V: TRBV12-3/TRBV12-4
J: TRBJ1-3
CDR3: CASSLSSGNTIYF
DNA: TGTGCCAGCAGTTTGAGCTCTGGAAACACCATATATTTT

D: TRBD1
size: once
V: TRBV7-2
J: TRBJ1-2
CDR3: CASSLGGTVFNYGYTF
DNA: TGTGCCAGCAGCTTAGGGGGGACAGTATTCAACTATGGCTACACCTTC

D: -
size: -
V: TRBV5-1
J: TRBJ2-7
CDR3: CASSLDTSYEQYF
DNA: TGCGCCAGCAGCTTGGACACGTCCTACGAGCAGTACTTC

D: TRBD2
size: -
V: TRBV6-5
J: TRBJ2-7
CDR3: CASSYSILADSYEQYF
DNA: TGTGCCAGCAGTTACTCGATACTAGCGGATTCCTACGAGCAGTACTTC

D: TRBD2
size: -
V: TRBV28
J: TRBJ2-7
CDR3: CASSGRSSGRYYEQYF
DNA: TGTGCCAGCAGTGGTAGGTCTAGCGGGAGGTACTACGAGCAGTACTTC

D: -
size: few
V: TRBV18
J: TRBJ1-4
CDR3: CASSPLQYNEKLFF
DNA: TGTGCCAGCTCACCATTACAGTATAATGAAAAACTGTTTTTT

D: -
size: once
V: TRBV28
J: TRBJ1-1
CDR3: CASDSVQGEAFF
DNA: TGTGCCAGCGACTCCGTACAGGGTGAAGCTTTCTTT

D: TRBD2
size: -
V: TRBV12-3/TRBV12-4
J: TRBJ2-3
CDR3: CASLGLAGDTQYF
DNA: TGTGCCAGCCTAGGACTAGCGGGAGATACGCAGTATTTT

D: -
size: -
V: TRBV19
J: TRBJ2-1
CDR3: CASSPGGNEQFF
DNA: TGTGCCAGTAGTCCCGGGGGCAATGAGCAGTTCTTC

D: -
size: -
V: TRBV19
J: TRBJ1-2
CDR3: CASSISTAPNYGYTF
DNA: TGTGCCAGTAGTATCTCGACGGCTCCTAACTATGGCTACACCTTC

D: TRBD1
size: -
V: TRBV10-3
J: TRBJ1-1
CDR3: CAISESTGAEAFF
DNA: TGTGCCATCAGTGAGTCGACAGGGGCTGAAGCTTTCTTT

D: TRBD1
size: -
V: TRBV7-8
J: TRBJ1-5
CDR3: CASSLAGTGNNQPQHF
DNA: TGTGCCAGCAGCTTAGCCGGGACAGGGAACAATCAGCCCCAGCATTTT

D: TRBD2
size: once
V: TRBV4-2
J: TRBJ2-2
CDR3: CASSPAGGGVAGTTGELFF
DNA: TGTGCCAGCAGCCCCGCAGGTGGAGGAGTAGCGGGAACCACCGGGGAGCTGTTTTTT

D: -
size: -
V: TRBV4-1
J: TRBJ1-1
CDR3: CASSLSRATNTEAFF
DNA: TGCGCCAGCAGCCTTTCCCGGGCAACGAACACTGAAGCTTTCTTT

D: -
size: -
V: TRBV7-9
J: TRBJ1-5
CDR3: CASRKSNQPQHF
DNA: TGTGCCAGCAGGAAGAGCAATCAGCCCCAGCATTTT

D: -
size: -
V: TRBV11-2
J: TRBJ1-1
CDR3: CASSLLARPLLYTEAFF
DNA: TGTGCCAGCAGCTTACTTGCCCGGCCCCTATTGTACACTGAAGCTTTCTTT

D: -
size: -
V: TRBV5-4
J: TRBJ1-6
CDR3: CASSPEYDSPLHF
DNA: TGTGCCAGCAGCCCGGAGTATGATTCACCCCTCCACTTT

D: -
size: -
V: TRBV7-9
J: TRBJ2-5
CDR3: CASSLVLGETQYF
DNA: TGTGCCAGCAGCTTAGTTCTGGGTGAGACCCAGTACTTC

D: -
size: -
V: TRBV6-6
J: TRBJ1-5
CDR3: CASSYVNSNQPQHF
DNA: TGTGCCAGCAGTTACGTGAATAGCAATCAGCCCCAGCATTTT

D: -
size: -
V: TRBV4-2
J: TRBJ1-2
CDR3: CASSQDTMDSRYTF
DNA: TGTGCCAGCAGCCAAGATACCATGGATTCTCGCTACACCTTC

D: -
size: -
V: TRBV6-4
J: TRBJ1-4
CDR3: CASSASPGAKLFF
DNA: TGTGCCAGCAGTGCCTCCCCGGGGGCCAAACTGTTTTTT

D: TRBD1
size: -
V: TRBV19
J: TRBJ1-4
CDR3: CASSPGTGGNEKLFF
DNA: TGTGCCAGTAGTCCCGGGACAGGGGGGAATGAAAAACTGTTTTTT

D: -
size: -
V: TRBV27
J: TRBJ2-5
CDR3: CASSLRGRIQETQYF
DNA: TGTGCCAGCAGTTTGCGCGGACGGATTCAAGAGACCCAGTACTTC